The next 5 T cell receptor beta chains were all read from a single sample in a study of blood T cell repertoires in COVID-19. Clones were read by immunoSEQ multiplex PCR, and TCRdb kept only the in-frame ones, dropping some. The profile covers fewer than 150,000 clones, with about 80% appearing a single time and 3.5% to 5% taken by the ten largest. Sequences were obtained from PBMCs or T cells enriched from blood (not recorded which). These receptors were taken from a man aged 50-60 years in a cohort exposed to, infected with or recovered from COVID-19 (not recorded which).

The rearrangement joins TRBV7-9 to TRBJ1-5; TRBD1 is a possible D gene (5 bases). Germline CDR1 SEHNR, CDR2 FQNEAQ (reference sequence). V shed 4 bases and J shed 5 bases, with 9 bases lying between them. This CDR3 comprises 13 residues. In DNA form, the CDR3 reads TGTGCCAGCAGCTCAGGGTGGGATCAGCCCCAGCATTTT. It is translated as CASSSGWDQPQHF.

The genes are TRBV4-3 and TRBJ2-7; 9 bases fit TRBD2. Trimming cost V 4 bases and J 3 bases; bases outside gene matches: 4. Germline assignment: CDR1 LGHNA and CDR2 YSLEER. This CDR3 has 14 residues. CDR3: CASSPASGVYEQYF. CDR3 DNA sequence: TGCGCCAGCAGCCCAGCTAGCGGGGTCTACGAGCAGTACTTC.

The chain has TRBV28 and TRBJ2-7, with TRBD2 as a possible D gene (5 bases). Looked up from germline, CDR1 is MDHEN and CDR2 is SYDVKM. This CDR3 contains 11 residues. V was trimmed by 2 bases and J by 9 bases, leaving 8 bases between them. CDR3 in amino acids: CASSLDAGQYF. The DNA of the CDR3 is TGTGCCAGCAGTTTAGATGCGGGGCAGTACTTC.

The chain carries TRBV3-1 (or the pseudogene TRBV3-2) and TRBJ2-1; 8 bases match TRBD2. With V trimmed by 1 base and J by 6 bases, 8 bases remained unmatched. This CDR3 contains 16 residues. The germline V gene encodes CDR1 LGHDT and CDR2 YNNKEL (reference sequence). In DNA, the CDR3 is TGTGCCAGCAGCCAAGGGATTAGCGGGACGTTCAATGAGCAGTTCTTC. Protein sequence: CASSQGISGTFNEQFF.

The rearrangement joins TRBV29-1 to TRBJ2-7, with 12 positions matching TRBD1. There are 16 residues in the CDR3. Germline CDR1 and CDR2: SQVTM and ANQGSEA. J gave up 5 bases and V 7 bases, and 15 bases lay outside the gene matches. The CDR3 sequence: CSAGRTPGQGADEQYF. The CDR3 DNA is TGCAGCGCCGGAAGGACACCGGGACAGGGGGCCGACGAGCAGTACTTC.